This T cell receptor gamma chain was recovered during a study of γδ T cells in repeated Plasmodium falciparum infection. Turning to the study itself: Sampling occurred at baseline, pre-infection for selected infections, and 21 days post-infection. Findings and caveats of the study: Malian donors came from one small rural village, predominantly one ethnic group.

TCRdb re-called the multiplex PCR reads using CATT. The sample consists of roughly 32,000 gamma-chain clones, almost 1.5% of them appearing once. Vgamma9/Vdelta2+ and Vdelta2-negative gammadelta T cells were flow-sorted from PBMC for bulk sequencing. This CDR3 region has 12 residues. J gave up 6 bases and V 5 bases, and 7 bases lay outside the gene matches. The germline CDR1 and CDR2 sequences are GITISATS and ISYDGTV (reference sequence). A few counts support this clone. The antigen is unknown. TCRdb's protein for this DNA is that of a much larger clone and differs from the translation at residue 5, likely a read error; the protein shown is the DNA translation.

Specimen: gamma-delta T cells from blood. This TCR came from a pool of human donors (malaria-infected and uninfected, not separated). This rearrangement joins TRGV9 to TRGJ1 or TRGJ2. CDR3 nucleotide sequence: TGTGCCTTGTGGGCGAGTTTTTATAAGAAACTCTTT. Its protein is CALWASFYKKLF.